Listed below are T cell receptor beta chains from one sample, sequenced in a study of blood T cell repertoires in COVID-19. This table comes from immunoSEQ multiplex PCR, and its TCRdb copy is limited to in-frame clones, with some not included. The sample includes 30,000 to 40,000 clones, almost 90% of them seen just once. The source material was peripheral blood. These receptors all stem from a woman between 65 and 79 years old with active COVID-19. Both conserved end residues are trimmed from each CDR3.

V gene | CDR3 protein
TRBV30 | AGWTGGPVEQY
TRBV3-1/TRBV3-2 | ASSTRGDGYT
TRBV6-6 | ASKGQDHTQY
TRBV7-3 | ASSSGLAGDTQY
TRBV18 | ASSPSKGQGGDNEQF
TRBV7-2 | ASSLDVSGGAGDTQY
TRBV13 | ASSLQARGQTEQY
TRBV28 | ASSLSGTGGYEQY
TRBV7-9 | ASSSGLAGVRGTGELF
TRBV9 | ASSVSGQGLTGELF